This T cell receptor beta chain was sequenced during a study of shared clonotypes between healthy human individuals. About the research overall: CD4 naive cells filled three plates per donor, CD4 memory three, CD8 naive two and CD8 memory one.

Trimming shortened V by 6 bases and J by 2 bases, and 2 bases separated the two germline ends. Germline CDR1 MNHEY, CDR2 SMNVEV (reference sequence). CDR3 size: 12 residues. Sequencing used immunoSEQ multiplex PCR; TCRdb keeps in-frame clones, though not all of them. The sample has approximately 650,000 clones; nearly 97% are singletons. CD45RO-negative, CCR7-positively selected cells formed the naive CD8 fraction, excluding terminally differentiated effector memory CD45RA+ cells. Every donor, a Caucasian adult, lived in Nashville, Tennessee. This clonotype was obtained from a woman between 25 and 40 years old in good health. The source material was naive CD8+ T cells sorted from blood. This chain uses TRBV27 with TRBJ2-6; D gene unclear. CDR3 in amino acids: CASRTGANVLTF. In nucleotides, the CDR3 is TGTGCCAGCAGAACTGGGGCCAACGTCCTGACTTTC.